This T cell receptor beta chain was documented in a study of cytomegalovirus exposure and HLA in healthy donors. Per the germline V gene, CDR1 is ENHRY and CDR2 is SYGVKD. The CDR3 extends over 12 amino acids. The V end was cut by 7 bases, the J end by 7 bases, with 14 bases between. Broader study findings: Several V segments, TRBV6-2 and TRBV6-3 among them, could not be told apart and were dropped. In vitro testing confirmed a few CMV-associated chains as specific for CMV antigens. A missense DCLRE1C variant was associated with V- and J-gene trimming of TCR beta chains in a later analysis, and an independent cohort replicated the association. Fewer N-insertions (relative to the roughly 720-donor mean) were reportedly seen in an Asian-associated ancestry cluster in a later analysis.

Concerning this clone itself: What it binds is not known.

PCR used 60 Vbeta primers and 13 Jbeta primers. Only in-frame clones appear in the TCRdb table, and some are missing; sequencing was by immunoSEQ multiplex PCR. Altogether roughly 130,000 clones are present, about 73% being singletons, with the ten largest covering 2.5% to 3%. Sequenced input: PBMCs. This rearrangement joins TRBV10-3 to TRBJ2-7, with a weak D call TRBD2 (6 bases). The origin of this receptor is a human donor in good health. As DNA, the CDR3 is TGTGCCATCACCGCACAAGGAGGGGAGCAGTACTTC. It translates to CAITAQGGEQYF.